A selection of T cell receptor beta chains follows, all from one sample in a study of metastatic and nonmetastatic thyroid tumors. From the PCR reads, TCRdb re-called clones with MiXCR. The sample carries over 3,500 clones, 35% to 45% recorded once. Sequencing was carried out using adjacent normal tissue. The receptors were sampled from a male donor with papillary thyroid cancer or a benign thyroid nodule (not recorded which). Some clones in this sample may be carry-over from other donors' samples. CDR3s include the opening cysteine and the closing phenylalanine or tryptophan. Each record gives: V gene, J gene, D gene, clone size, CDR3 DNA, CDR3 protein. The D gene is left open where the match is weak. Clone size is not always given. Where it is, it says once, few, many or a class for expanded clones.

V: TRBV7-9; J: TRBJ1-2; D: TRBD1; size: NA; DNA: TGTGCCAGCAGTCCCGGGACAGTTTACGGCTACACCTTC; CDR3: CASSPGTVYGYTF
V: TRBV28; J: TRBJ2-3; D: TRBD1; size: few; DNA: TGTGCCAGCAGTCCTGGGACAGGGAGGACAGATACGCAGTATTTT; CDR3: CASSPGTGRTDTQYF
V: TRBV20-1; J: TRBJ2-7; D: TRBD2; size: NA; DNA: TGCAGTGCTAGGGGGACTAGCGGGATCTCCTACGAGCAGTACTTC; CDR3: CSARGTSGISYEQYF
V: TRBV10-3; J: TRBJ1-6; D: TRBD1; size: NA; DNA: TGTGCCATCAGTCCCGGGACAGGGGACGTTTCACCCCTCCACTTT; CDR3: CAISPGTGDVSPLHF
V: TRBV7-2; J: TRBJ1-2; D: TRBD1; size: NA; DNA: TGTGCCAGCAGCTCAATGGGACAGGGCTATGGCTACACCTTC; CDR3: CASSSMGQGYGYTF
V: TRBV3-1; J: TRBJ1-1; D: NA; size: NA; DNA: TGTGCCAGCAGCCCTAGGGGGGACACTGAAGCTTTCTTT; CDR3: CASSPRGDTEAFF
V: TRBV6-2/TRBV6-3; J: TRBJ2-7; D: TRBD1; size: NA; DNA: TGTGCCAGCAGTTTTGGGACAGGGTCCGAGCAGTACTTC; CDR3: CASSFGTGSEQYF
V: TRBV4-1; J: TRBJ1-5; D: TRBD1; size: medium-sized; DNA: TGCGCCAGCAGCCGGGACAGGGTCCGAAATCAGCCCCAGCATTTT; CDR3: CASSRDRVRNQPQHF
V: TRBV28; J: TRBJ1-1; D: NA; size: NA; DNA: TGTGCCAGCAGTCTGATTGGGAGAGGGGGAGTGGGCACTGAAGCTTTCTTT; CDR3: CASSLIGRGGVGTEAFF
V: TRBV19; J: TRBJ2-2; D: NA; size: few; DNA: NA; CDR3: CASTSDRRETGELFF
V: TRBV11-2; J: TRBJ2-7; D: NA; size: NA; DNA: TGTGCCAGCAGCCCGCCCGGCTACGAGCAGTACTTC; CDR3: CASSPPGYEQYF
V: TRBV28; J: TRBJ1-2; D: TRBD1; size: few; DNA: TGTGCCAGCAGTTACAGGGGGCGATTTTGGGGCTACACCTTC; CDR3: CASSYRGRFWGYTF
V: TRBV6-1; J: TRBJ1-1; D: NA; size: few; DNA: TGTGCCACGCGCTTAAACAGGGAGGTATACACTGAAGCTTTCTTT; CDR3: CATRLNREVYTEAFF
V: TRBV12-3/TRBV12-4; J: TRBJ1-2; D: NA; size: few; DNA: TGTGCCAGCAGTTTAGGGGACACCTATGGCTACACCTTC; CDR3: CASSLGDTYGYTF
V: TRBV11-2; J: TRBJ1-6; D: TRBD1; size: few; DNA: TGTGCCAGCAGCTTAGTAACTCCTGAGACAGGGAGGTTTTCACCCCTCCACTTT; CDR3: CASSLVTPETGRFSPLHF
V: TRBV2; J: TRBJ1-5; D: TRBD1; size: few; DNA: TGTGCCAGCAGTGGGACAGGGGGACAGCCCCAGCATTTT; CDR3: CASSGTGGQPQHF
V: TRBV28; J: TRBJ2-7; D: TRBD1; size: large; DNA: TGTGCCAGCAGTTTAAGGGACAGGGTTAGTGGGTCCTACGAGCAGTACTTC; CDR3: CASSLRDRVSGSYEQYF
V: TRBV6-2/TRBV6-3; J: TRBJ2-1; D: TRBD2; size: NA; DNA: TGTGCCAGCAGTTACTCCCTTTTCGGACTAGCGGGAGCGCTTAATGAGCAGTTCTTC; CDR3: CASSYSLFGLAGALNEQFF
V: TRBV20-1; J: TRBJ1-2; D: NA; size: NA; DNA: TGCAGTGCTTCCGGGACGACCAGGACTGGCTACACCTTC; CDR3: CSASGTTRTGYTF
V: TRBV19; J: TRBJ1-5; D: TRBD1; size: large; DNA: TGTGCCAGTAGCCGGGACAGGATTGTATATCAGCCCCAGCATTTT; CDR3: CASSRDRIVYQPQHF
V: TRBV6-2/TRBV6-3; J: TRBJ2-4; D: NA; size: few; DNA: TGTGCCAGCAGTGAAGCCCTGGCTCTAGCCAAAAACATTCAGTACTTC; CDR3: CASSEALALAKNIQYF
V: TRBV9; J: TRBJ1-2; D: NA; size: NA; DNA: TGTGCCAGCAGCGCCGTGATCAACTATGGCTACACCTTC; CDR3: CASSAVINYGYTF
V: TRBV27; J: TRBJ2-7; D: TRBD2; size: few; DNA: TGTGCCAGCAAACGTTCCGGGACTAGCCCTTACGAGCAGTACTTC; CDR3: CASKRSGTSPYEQYF
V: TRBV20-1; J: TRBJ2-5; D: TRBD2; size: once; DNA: TGCAGTGCCTCCTCCGGGACTAGGCTTAAAGAGACCCAGTACTTC; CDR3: CSASSGTRLKETQYF
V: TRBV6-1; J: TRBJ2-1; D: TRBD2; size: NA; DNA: TGTGCCAGCACGCTCGGGGCGGGAGTTTACAATGAGCAGTTCTTC; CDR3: CASTLGAGVYNEQFF
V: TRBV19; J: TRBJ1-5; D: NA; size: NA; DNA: TGTGCCAGTAGTAGCCGGGACGACATTACTCAGCCCCAGCATTTT; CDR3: CASSSRDDITQPQHF
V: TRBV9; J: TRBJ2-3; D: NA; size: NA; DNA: TGTGCCAGCAGTGCGAACGGCGAGAGCACAGATACGCAGTATTTT; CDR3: CASSANGESTDTQYF
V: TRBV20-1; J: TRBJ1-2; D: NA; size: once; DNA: TGCAGTGCTAGAGATGCATGGGGGGGCGCGTCTGGCTACACCTTC; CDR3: CSARDAWGGASGYTF
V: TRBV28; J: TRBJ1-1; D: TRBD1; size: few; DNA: TGTGCCAGCAGTTTAAGGACAGGGATGAACACTGAAGCTTTCTTT; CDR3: CASSLRTGMNTEAFF
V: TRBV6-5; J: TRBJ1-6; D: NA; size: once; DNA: TGTGCCAGCAGTTACTCTCGGCAGCCCGGAGGCACCCTCCACTTT; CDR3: CASSYSRQPGGTLHF
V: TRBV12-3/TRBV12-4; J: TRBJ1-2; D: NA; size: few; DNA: TGTGCCAGCAGTAGGCCTTCGACTGGGAACTATGGCTACACCTTC; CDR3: CASSRPSTGNYGYTF
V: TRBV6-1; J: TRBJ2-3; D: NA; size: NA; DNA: TGTGCCAGCAGTGACCAAAGCACAGATACGCAGTATTTT; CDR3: CASSDQSTDTQYF
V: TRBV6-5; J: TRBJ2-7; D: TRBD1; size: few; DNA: TGTGCCAGCAGTCCATTCTCGGGACAGGGAACTAGTCTCTACGAGCAGTACTTC; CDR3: CASSPFSGQGTSLYEQYF
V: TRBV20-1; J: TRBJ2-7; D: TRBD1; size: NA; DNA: TGCAGTGCCGGTAACAGGGGTTCCTACGAGCAGTACTTC; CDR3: CSAGNRGSYEQYF
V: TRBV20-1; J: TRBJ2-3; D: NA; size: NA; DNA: TGCAGTGCTCTCCCCCTTGAAACAGATACGCAGTATTTT; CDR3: CSALPLETDTQYF
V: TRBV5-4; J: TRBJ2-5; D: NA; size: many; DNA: TGTGCCAGCAGCTTGGCCGGGAACCAAGAGACCCAGTACTTC; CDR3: CASSLAGNQETQYF
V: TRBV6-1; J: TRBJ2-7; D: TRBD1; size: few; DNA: TGTGCCAGCAGTTCGGGACAGGACTACGATCAGTACTTC; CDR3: CASSSGQDYDQYF
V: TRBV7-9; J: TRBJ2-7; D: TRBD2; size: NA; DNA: TGTGCCAGCAGCCCCACTGCGGGAGGGACCTACGAGCAGTACTTC; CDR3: CASSPTAGGTYEQYF
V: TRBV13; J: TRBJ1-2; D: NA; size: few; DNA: TGTGCCAGCAGACGATCCCCCTATGACTACACCTTC; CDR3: CASRRSPYDYTF
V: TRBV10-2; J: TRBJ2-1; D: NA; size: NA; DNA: TGCGCCAGCAAGTCCTACAATGAGCAGTTCTTC; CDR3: CASKSYNEQFF
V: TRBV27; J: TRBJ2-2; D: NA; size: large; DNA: TGTGCCAGCAGTTCCAGACCCGGGGGGGAGCTGTTTTTT; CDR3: CASSSRPGGELFF
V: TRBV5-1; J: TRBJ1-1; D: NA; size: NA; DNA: TGCGCCAGCAGCTCGGTACAGGGACTAAACACTGAAGCTTTCTTT; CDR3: CASSSVQGLNTEAFF
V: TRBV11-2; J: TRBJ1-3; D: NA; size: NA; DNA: TGTGCCAGCAGCTTAGATGCCGGAAACACCATATATTTT; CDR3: CASSLDAGNTIYF
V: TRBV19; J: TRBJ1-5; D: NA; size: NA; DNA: TGTGCCAGTAGCCGGGACATGATTGTATATGACCCCCAGCATTTT; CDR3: CASSRDMIVYDPQHF
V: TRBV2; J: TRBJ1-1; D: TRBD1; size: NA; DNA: TGTGCCAGCAGTGAGCAGGGGGCTAGAAACACTGAAGCTTTCTTT; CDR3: CASSEQGARNTEAFF
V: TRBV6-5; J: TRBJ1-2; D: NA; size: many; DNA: TGTGCCAGCAGTTACACCTCACAGGGAGGGGTGGATGGCTACACCTTC; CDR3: CASSYTSQGGVDGYTF